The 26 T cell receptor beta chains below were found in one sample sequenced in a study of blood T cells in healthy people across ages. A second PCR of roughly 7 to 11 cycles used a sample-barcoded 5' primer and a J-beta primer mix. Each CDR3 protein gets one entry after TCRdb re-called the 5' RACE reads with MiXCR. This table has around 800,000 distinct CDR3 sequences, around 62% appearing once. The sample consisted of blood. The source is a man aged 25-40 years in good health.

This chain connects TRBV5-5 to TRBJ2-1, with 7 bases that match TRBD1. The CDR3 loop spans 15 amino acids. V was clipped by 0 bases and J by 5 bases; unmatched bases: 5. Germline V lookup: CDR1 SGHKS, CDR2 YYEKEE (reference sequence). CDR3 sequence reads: CASSLEQGFNNEQFF. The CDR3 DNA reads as TGTGCCAGCAGCTTGGAACAGGGGTTTAACAATGAGCAGTTCTTC. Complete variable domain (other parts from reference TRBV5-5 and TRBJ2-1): DAGVTQSPTHLIKTRGQQVTLRCSPISGHKSVSWYQQVLGQGPQFIFQYYEKEERGRGNFPDRFSARQFPNYSSELNVNALLLGDSALYLCASSLEQGFNNEQFFGPGTRLTVL.

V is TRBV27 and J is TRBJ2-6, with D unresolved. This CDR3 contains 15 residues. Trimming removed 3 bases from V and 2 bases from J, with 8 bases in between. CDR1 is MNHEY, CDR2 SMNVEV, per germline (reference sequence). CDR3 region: CASSFLRAGANVLTF. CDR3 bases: TGTGCCAGCAGTTTTTTAAGGGCTGGGGCCAACGTCCTGACTTTC.

CDR3 protein: CASSVSSGSTDTQYF. DNA for the CDR3: TGTGCCAGCAGCGTGTCTAGCGGTAGCACAGATACGCAGTATTTT. This rearrangement joins TRBV9 to TRBJ2-3; 7 nucleotides align to TRBD2. Losses at the gene ends were 2 bases for V and 0 bases for J; bases not matched to a gene: 3. The CDR3 totals 15 residues. The germline gives CDR1 SGDLS, CDR2 YYNGEE. Together with reference TRBV9 and TRBJ2-3, the CDR3 gives the full variable domain: DSGVTQTPKHLITATGQRVTLRCSPRSGDLSVYWYQQSLDQGLQFLIQYYNGEERAKGNILERFSAQQFPDLHSELNLSSLELGDSALYFCASSVSSGSTDTQYFGPGTRLTVL.

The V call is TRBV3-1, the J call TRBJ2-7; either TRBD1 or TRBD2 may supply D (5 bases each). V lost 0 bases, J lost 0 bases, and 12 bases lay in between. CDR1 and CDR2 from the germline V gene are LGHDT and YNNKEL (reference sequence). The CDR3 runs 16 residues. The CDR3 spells CASSQERGTSSYEQYF. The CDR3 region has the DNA TGTGCCAGCAGCCAAGAACGAGGGACCTCCTCCTACGAGCAGTACTTC.

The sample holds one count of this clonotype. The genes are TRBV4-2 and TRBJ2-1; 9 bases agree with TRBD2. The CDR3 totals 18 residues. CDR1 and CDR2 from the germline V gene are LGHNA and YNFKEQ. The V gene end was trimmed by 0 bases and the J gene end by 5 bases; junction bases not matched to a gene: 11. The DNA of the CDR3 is TGTGCCAGCAGCCAAGAAATAACTCGACTAGCGGCCAACAATGAGCAGTTCTTC. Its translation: CASSQEITRLAANNEQFF.

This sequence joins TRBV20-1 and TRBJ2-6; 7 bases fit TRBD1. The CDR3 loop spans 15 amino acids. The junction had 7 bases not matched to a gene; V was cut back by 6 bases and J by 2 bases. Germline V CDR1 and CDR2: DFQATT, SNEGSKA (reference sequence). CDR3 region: CSADRVPAGANVLTF. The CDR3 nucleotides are TGCAGTGCCGACAGGGTTCCGGCTGGGGCCAACGTCCTGACTTTC.

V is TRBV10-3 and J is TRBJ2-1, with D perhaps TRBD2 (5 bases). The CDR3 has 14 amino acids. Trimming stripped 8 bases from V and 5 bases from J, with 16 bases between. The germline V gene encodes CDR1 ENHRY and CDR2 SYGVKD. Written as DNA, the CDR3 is TGTGCCATCGACCCTAGCCCTGACCACAATGAGCAGTTCTTC. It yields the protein CAIDPSPDHNEQFF.

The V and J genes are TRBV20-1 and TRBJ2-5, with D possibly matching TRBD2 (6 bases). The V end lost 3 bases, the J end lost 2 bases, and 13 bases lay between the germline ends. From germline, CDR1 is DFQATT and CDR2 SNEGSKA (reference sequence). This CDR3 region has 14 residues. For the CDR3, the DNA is TGCAGTGCTAGTTCGGGGGAGCCGCAAGAGACCCAGTACTTC. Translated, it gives CSASSGEPQETQYF.

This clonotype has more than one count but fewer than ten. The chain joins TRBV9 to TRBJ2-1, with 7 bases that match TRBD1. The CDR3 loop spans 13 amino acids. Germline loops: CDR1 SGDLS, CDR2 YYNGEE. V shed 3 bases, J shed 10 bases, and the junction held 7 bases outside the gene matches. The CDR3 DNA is TGTGCCAGCAGCGAGACAGGGATCGGCGAGCAGTTCTTC. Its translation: CASSETGIGEQFF.

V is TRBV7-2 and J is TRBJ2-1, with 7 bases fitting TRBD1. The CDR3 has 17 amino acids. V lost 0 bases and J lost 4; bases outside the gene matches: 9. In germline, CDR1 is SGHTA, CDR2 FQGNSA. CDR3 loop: CASSLAAGDSYYNEQFF. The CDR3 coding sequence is TGTGCCAGCAGCTTAGCGGCAGGGGACAGTTATTACAATGAGCAGTTCTTC.

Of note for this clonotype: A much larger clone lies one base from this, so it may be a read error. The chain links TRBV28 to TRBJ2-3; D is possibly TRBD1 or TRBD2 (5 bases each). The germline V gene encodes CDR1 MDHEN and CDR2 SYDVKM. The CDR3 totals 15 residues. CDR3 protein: CASYPWDGSTDSQYF. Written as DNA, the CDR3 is TGTGCCAGTTATCCTTGGGACGGCAGCACAGATTCGCAGTATTTT.

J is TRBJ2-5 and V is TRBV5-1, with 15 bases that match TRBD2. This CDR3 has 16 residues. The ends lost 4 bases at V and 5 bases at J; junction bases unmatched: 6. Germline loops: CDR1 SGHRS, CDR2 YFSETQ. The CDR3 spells CASSTGLAGGTETQYF. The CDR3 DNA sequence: TGCGCCAGCAGCACGGGACTAGCGGGGGGTACGGAGACCCAGTACTTC.

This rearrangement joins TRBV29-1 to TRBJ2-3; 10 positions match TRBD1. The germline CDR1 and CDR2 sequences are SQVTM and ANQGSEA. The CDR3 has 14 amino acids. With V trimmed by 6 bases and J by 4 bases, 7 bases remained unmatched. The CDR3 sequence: CSVWDRGSPDTQYF. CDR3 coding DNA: TGCAGCGTATGGGACAGGGGCTCTCCAGATACGCAGTATTTT.

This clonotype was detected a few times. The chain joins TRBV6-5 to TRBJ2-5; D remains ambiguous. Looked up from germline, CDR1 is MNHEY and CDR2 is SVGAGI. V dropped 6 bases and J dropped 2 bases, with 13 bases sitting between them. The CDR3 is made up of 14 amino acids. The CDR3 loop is CASRPLTAQETQYF. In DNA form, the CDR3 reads TGTGCCAGCAGACCTCTCACAGCTCAAGAGACCCAGTACTTC.

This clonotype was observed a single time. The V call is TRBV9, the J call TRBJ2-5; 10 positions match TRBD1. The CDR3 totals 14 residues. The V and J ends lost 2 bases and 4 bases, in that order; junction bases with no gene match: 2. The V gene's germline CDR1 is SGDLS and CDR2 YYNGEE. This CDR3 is CASSVGQGSETQYF. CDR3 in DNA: TGTGCCAGCAGCGTGGGACAGGGGTCAGAGACCCAGTACTTC. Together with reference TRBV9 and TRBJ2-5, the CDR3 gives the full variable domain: DSGVTQTPKHLITATGQRVTLRCSPRSGDLSVYWYQQSLDQGLQFLIQYYNGEERAKGNILERFSAQQFPDLHSELNLSSLELGDSALYFCASSVGQGSETQYFGPGTRLLVL.

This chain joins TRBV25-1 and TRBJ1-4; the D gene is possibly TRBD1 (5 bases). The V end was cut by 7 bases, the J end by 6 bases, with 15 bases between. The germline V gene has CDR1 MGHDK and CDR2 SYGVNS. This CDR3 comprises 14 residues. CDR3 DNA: TGTGCCAGCACTGTGGGGGGGGATTATGAAAAACTGTTTTTT. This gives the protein CASTVGGDYEKLFF.

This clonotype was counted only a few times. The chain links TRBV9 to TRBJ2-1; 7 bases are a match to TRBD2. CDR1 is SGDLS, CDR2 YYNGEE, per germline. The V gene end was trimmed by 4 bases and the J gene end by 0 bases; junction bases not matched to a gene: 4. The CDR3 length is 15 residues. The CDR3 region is CASSIGGSSYNEQFF. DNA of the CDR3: TGTGCCAGCAGCATCGGGGGGAGCTCCTACAATGAGCAGTTCTTC.

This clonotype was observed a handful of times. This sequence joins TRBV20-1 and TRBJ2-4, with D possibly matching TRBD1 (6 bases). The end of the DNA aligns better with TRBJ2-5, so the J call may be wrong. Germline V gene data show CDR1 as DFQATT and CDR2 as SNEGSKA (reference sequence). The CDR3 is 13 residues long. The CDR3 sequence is CSAAQGREETQYF. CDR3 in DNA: TGCAGTGCCGCCCAGGGGCGAGAAGAGACCCAGTACTTC.

The CDR3 coding sequence is TGTGCCAGCAGTCTCAGCGACTCGGAGACCCAGTACTTC. Its translation is CASSLSDSETQYF. V is TRBV28 and J is TRBJ2-5; D is ambiguous. The CDR3 contains 13 residues. With 5 bases removed from V and 5 bases from J, the gap between germline ends came to 12 bases. Germline V CDR1 and CDR2: MDHEN, SYDVKM. Full variable domain (outside the CDR3, taken from reference TRBV28 and TRBJ2-5): DVKVTQSSRYLVKRTGEKVFLECVQDMDHENMFWYRQDPGLGLRLIYFSYDVKMKEKGDIPEGYSVSREKKERFSLILESASTNQTSMYLCASSLSDSETQYFGPGTRLLVL.

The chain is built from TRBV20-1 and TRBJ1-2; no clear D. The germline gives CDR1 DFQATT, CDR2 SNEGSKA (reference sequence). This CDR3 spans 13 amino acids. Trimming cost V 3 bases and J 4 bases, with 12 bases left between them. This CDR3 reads CSASESYSYGYTF. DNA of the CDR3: TGCAGTGCTAGTGAGTCATACAGCTATGGCTACACCTTC.

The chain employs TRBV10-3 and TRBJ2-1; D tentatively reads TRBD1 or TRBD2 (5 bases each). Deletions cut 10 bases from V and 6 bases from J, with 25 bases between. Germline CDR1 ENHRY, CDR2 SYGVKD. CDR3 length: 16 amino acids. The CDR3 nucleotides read TGTGCCACGAGCCATGGGGGTACGATCCAGGGCAATGAGCAGTTCTTC. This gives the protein CATSHGGTIQGNEQFF.

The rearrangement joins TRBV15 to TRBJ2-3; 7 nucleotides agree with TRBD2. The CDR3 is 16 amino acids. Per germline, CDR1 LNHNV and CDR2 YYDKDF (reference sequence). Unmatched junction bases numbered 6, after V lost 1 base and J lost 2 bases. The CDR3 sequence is CATSRAGGRVTDTQYF. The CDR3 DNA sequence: TGTGCCACCAGCAGAGCGGGGGGTCGGGTCACAGATACGCAGTATTTT. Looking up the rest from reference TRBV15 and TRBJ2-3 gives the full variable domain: DAMVIQNPRYQVTQFGKPVTLSCSQTLNHNVMYWYQQKSSQAPKLLFHYYDKDFNNEADTPDNFQSRRPNTSFCFLDIRSPGLGDTAMYLCATSRAGGRVTDTQYFGPGTRLTVL.

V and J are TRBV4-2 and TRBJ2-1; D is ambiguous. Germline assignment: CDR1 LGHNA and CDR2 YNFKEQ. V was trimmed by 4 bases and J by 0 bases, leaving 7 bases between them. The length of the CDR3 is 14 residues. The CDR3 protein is CASSPDHSYNEQFF. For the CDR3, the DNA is TGTGCCAGCAGCCCAGACCACTCCTACAATGAGCAGTTCTTC.

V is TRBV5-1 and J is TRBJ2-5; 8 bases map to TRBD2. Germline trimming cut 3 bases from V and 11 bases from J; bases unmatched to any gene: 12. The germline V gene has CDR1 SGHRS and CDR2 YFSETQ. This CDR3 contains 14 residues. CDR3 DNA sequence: TGCGCCAGCAGCTCGGAGGGACTAGACAATGAGCAGTACTTC. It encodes CASSSEGLDNEQYF.

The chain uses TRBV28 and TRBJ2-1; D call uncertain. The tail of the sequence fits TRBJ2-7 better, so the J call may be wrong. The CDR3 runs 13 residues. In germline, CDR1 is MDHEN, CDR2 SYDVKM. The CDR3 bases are TGTGCCAGCAGTGGACCGCCATACAATGAGCAGTACTTC. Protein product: CASSGPPYNEQYF.

The CDR3: CASSYERSNSPLHF. In nucleotides, the CDR3 is TGTGCCAGCAGTTACGAAAGGAGTAATTCACCCCTCCACTTT. The chain couples TRBV6-5 to TRBJ1-6; no firm D call. Trimming removed 2 bases at V and 6 bases at J, with 8 bases between. The CDR3 length is 14 residues. Germline-derived CDR1 and CDR2 are MNHEY and SVGAGI.